The text below deals with one T cell receptor beta chain. This CDR3 has 13 amino acids. The V end was cut by 9 bases, the J end by 6 bases, with 14 bases between. Germline-derived CDR1 and CDR2 are SNHLY and FYNNEI. This entry belongs to a study of blood T cell repertoires in COVID-19. Overall study context: There were acute and convalescent COVID-19 samples, and they came from the United States, Italy and Spain. T cells, B-cell-depleted T cells, or PBMCs provided the cDNA or gDNA that served as material.

The repertoire was sequenced with immunoSEQ multiplex PCR; TCRdb's copy has only in-frame clones and lacks some. The sample lists about 280,000 clones; about four fifths were seen once. The chain uses TRBV2 and TRBJ1-4; tentatively, D is TRBD1 (6 bases). The receptor was isolated from a woman between 50 and 59 years old who had recovered from COVID-19. Specimen: peripheral blood. The CDR3 reads CASWGTFDEKLFF. CDR3 DNA: TGTGCCAGTTGGGGGACATTCGATGAAAAACTGTTTTTT.